This T cell receptor beta chain is drawn from a study of shared clonotypes between healthy human individuals. CDR3 length: 14 amino acids. The ends were cut back, 5 bases at V and 5 bases at J, with 16 bases in the middle. CDR1 MNHEY and CDR2 SVGAGI come from the germline V gene. Naive CD8 cells were CD45RO-negative, positively selected for CCR7, excluding terminally differentiated effector memory CD45RA+ cells. TCRdb's copy holds only in-frame clones and misses some; the assay was immunoSEQ multiplex PCR. The sample has approximately 2,000,000 clones, approximately 92% seen once. The sequence came from a man between 18 and 29 years old in good health. Some clones in this sample may be carry-over from other donors' samples. The sequenced material came from naive CD8+ T cells from PBMCs. The chain recombines TRBV6-5 with TRBJ2-7, with D possibly matching TRBD1 (6 bases). The CDR3 bases are TGTGCCAGCAGTGACCGACAGGATGAGAACGAGCAGTACTTC. It translates to CASSDRQDENEQYF.